This T cell receptor beta chain appears in the sequencing data of a study of Ad26.COV2.S vaccination and SARS-CoV-2 variants. As to treatment: about 20 received Ad26.COV2.S at low or high dose, single or two shots; about 5 received placebo; per-sample allocation not given. Sampling was done on day 63 after the first vaccine or placebo injection. Using immunoSEQ multiplex PCR, the repertoire was profiled, and TCRdb retains in-frame clones only, with some absent. The sample lists some 300,000 clones, just under 85% seen once, with 2% to 2.5% in the top ten. V shed 2 bases and J shed 2 bases, with 10 bases lying between them. The CDR3 is 15 residues long. Germline values: CDR1 KGHSH, CDR2 LQKENI.

The source was peripheral blood, collected in a trial of Ad26.COV2.S vaccine versus placebo. This rearrangement joins TRBV18 to TRBJ1-3; tentative D call: TRBD1 (6 bases). The TCR was taken from a person aged 18-60 years who received the Ad26.COV2.S COVID-19 vaccine or a placebo. DNA of the CDR3: TGTGCCAGCTCACCAGGGGGGCGAGCTGGAAACACCATATATTTT. Amino acids: CASSPGGRAGNTIYF.